This paragraph reports one T cell receptor beta chain. The data belong to a study of immune cell composition in non-small cell lung cancer. Generated by immunoSEQ multiplex PCR, the TCRdb table keeps only in-frame clones and is missing some. The sample shows roughly 2,400 clones, roughly 77% of them seen only once. CDR1 is MNHEY, CDR2 SVGAGI, per germline. V lost 6 bases to trimming and J lost 0 bases, with 12 bases between them. This CDR3 region has 15 residues. The sample also formed part of further work on CD4 T cells in lung cancer.

The specimen sequenced was lung tumor tissue. The rearrangement links TRBV6-5 to TRBJ1-3; D ambiguous. The clonotype originates from a human donor with non-small cell lung cancer. The CDR3 reads CASRYSESSGNTIYF. CDR3 DNA sequence: TGTGCCAGCAGGTATTCGGAGAGCTCTGGAAACACCATATATTTT.